The T cell receptor (beta chain) described here comes from a study of T cells in Graves' hyperthyroidism and ophthalmopathy. It was RNA transcripts that yielded the amplified TCR beta CDR3 regions. HTBI primers were used for first-round RT-PCR of the TCR CDR3. TCRdb re-derived calls from the multiplex PCR reads in MiXCR, one entry per CDR3 protein. The table shows about 740,000 distinct CDR3 sequences, with 12% to 15% occurring only once. Trimming cost V 1 base and J 4 bases, with 8 bases left between them. The CDR3 consists of 13 residues. The V gene's germline CDR1 is LGHNA and CDR2 YSLEER. Absent ophthalmopathy progression within 18 months defined stable Graves' hyperthyroidism. Patients were excluded because of uncontrolled infection, other autoimmune disease, pregnancy or lactation.

The sample was blood. The TCR originated in a woman aged 18-30 years with Graves' hyperthyroidism. The V gene is TRBV4-3, the J gene TRBJ2-7; D gene unclear. The CDR3 region is CASSQGVGYEQYF. DNA for the CDR3: TGCGCCAGCAGCCAAGGGGTGGGGTACGAGCAGTACTTC.